This T cell receptor (beta chain) was retrieved from a study of blood T cell repertoires in COVID-19. In the study overall: PBMCs, B-cell-depleted T cells, or T cells were the source of the cDNA or gDNA that made up the material.

In the authors' workflow: Nucleated cell counts were estimated from reference gene primer amplification. The data were produced by immunoSEQ multiplex PCR, yet TCRdb's version contains in-frame clones alone and is incomplete. The V and J calls and clone size come from that table; D and trimming were worked out from the DNA. This sample has around 300,000 clones; around 90% occur once, and the top ten carry 1.7%. The V end was cut by 5 bases, the J end by 5 bases, with 8 bases between. The length of the CDR3 is 12 residues. Germline V lookup: CDR1 KGHSH, CDR2 LQKENI. This chain joins TRBV18 and TRBJ2-3; D is possibly TRBD2 (6 bases). The receptor comes from a middle-aged woman who had recovered from COVID-19. Sequencing was carried out using PBMCs or T cells enriched from blood (not recorded which). The CDR3 region is CASSGGRDTQYF. CDR3 DNA: TGTGCCAGCTCAGGAGGGCGAGATACGCAGTATTTT.